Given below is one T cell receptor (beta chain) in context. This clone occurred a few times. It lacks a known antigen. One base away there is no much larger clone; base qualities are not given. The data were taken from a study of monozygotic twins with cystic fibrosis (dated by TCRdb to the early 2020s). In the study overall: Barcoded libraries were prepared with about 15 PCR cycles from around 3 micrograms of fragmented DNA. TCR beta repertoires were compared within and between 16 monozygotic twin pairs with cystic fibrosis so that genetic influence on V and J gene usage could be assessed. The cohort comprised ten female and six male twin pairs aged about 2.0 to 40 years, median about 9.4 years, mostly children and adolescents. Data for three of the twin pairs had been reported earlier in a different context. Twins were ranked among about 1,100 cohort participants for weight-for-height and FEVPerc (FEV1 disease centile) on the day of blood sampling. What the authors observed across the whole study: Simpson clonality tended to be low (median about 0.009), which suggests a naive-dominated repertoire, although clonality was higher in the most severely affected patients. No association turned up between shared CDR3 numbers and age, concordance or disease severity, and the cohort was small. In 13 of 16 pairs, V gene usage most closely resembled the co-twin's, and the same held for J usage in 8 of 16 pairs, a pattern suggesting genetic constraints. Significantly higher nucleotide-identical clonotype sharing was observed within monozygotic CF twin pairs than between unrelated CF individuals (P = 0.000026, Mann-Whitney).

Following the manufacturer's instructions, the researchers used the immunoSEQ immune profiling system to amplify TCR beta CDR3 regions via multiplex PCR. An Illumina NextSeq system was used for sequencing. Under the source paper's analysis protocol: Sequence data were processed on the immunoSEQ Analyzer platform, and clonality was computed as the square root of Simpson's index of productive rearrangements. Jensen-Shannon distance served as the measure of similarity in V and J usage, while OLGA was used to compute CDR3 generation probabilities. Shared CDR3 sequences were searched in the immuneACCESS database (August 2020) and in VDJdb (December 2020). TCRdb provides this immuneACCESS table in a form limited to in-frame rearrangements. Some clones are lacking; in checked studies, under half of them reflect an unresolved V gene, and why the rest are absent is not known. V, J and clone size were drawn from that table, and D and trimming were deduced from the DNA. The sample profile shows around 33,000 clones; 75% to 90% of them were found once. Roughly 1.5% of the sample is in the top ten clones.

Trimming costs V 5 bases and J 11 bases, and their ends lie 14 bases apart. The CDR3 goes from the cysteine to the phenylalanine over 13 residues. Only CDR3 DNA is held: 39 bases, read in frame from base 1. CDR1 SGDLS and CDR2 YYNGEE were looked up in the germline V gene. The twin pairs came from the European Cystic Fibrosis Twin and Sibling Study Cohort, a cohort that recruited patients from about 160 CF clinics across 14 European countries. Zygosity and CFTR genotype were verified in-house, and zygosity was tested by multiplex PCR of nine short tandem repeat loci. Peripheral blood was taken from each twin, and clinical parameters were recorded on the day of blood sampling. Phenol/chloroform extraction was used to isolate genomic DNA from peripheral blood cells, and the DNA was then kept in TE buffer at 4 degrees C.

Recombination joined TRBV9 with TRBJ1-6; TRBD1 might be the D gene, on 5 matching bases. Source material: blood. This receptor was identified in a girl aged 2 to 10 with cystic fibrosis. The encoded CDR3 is CASSYGGSPPLHF. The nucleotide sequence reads TGTGCCAGCAGTTATGGGGGGAGTCCACCCCTCCACTTT.